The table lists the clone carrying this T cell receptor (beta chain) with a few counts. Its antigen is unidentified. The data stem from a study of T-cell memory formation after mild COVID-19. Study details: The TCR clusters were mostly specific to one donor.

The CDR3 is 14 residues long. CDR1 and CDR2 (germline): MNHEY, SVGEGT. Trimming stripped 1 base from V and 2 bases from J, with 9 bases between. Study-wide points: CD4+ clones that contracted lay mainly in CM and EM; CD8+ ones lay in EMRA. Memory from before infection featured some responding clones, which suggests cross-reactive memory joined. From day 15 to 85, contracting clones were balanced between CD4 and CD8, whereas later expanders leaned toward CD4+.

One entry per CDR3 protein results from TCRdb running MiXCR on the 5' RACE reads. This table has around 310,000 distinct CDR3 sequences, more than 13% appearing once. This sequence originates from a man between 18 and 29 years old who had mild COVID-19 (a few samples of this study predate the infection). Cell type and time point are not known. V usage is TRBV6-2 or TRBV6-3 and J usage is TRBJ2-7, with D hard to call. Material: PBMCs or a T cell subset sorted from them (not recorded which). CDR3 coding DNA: TGTGCCAGCAGTTACTGGTCAGGCACCTACGAGCAGTACTTC. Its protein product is CASSYWSGTYEQYF.